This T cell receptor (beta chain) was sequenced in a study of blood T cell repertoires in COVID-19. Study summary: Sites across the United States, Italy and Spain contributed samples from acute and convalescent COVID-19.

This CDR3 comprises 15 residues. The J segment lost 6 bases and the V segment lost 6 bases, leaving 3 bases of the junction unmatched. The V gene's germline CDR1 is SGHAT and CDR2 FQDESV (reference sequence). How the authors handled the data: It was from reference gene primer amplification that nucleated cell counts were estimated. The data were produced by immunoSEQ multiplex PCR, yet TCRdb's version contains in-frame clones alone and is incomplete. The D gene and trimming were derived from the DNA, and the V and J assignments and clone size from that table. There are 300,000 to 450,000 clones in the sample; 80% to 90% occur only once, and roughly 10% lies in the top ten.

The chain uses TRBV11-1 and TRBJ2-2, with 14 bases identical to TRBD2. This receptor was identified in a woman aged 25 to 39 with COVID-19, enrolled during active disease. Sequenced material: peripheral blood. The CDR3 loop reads CASSRTSGRSGELFF. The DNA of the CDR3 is TGTGCCAGCAGTCGGACTAGCGGGAGGTCCGGGGAGCTGTTTTTT.